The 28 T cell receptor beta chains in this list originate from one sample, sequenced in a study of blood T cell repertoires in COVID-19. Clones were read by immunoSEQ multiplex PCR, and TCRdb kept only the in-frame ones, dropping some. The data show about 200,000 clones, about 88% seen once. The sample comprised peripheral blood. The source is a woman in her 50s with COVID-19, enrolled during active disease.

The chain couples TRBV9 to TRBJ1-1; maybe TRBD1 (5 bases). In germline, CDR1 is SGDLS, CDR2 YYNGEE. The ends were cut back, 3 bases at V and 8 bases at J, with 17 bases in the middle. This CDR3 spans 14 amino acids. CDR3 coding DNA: TGTGCCAGCAGCGCAGCCTCGGGGGGACGAGAAGCTTTCTTT. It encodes CASSAASGGREAFF.

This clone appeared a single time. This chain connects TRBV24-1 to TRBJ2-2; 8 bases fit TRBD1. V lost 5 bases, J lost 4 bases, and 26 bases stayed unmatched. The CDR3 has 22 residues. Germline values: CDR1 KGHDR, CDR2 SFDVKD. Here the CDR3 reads CATSAPPWDRRMRRVSTGELFF. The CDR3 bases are TGTGCCACCAGTGCCCCCCCCTGGGACAGGCGAATGAGACGGGTAAGCACCGGGGAGCTGTTTTTT.

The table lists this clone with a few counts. CDR3 DNA sequence: TGTGCCACCAGTGATTTGTGGCAGAATCAGCCCCAGCATTTT. Protein: CATSDLWQNQPQHF. The rearrangement uses TRBV24-1 and TRBJ1-5; D uncertain. The CDR3 has 14 amino acids. V was shortened by 0 bases and J by 4 bases, with 6 bases between the two germline ends. Germline V lookup: CDR1 KGHDR, CDR2 SFDVKD.

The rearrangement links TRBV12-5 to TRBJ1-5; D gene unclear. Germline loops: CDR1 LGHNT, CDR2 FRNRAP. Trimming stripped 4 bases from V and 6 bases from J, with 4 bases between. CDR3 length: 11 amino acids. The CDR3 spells CASGSGQPQHF. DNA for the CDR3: TGTGCTAGTGGTTCGGGTCAGCCCCAGCATTTT.

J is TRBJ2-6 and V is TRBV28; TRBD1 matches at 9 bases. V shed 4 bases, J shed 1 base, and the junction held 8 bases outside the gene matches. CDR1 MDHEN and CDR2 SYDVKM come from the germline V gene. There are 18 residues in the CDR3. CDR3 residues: CASSSPGTGKSGANVLTF. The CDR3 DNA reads TGTGCCAGCAGTTCTCCCGGGACAGGGAAATCTGGGGCCAACGTCCTGACTTTC.

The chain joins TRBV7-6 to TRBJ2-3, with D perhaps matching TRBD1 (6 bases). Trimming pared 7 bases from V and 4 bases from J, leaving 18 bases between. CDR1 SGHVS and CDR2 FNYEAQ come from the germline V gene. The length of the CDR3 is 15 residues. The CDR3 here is CASTPVSTGSDTQYF. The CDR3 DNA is TGTGCCAGCACCCCTGTTTCTACAGGGTCAGATACGCAGTATTTT.

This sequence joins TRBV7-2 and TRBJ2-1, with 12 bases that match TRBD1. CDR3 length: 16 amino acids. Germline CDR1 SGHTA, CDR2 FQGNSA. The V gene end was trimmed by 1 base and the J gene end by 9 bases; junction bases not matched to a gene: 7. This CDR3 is CASSLGGDRGRLEQFF. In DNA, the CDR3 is TGTGCCAGCAGCTTAGGCGGGGACAGGGGGCGCCTTGAGCAGTTCTTC.

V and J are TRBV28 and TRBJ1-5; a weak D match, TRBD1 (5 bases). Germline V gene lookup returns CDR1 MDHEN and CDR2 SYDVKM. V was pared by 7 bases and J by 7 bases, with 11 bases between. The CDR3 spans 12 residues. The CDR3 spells CASTSGEQPQHF. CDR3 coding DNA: TGTGCCAGCACCTCGGGGGAACAGCCCCAGCATTTT.

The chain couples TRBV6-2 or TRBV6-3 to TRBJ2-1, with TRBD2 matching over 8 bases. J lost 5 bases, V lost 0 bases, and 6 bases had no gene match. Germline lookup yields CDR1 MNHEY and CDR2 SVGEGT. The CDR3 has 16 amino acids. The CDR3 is CASSYSTGTRNNEQFF. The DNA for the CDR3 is TGTGCCAGCAGTTACTCAACCGGGACTAGGAACAATGAGCAGTTCTTC.

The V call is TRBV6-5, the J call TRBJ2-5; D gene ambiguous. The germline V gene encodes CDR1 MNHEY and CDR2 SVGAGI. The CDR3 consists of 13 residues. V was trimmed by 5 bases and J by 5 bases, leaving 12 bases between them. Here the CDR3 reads CASSRVPRETQYF. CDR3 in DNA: TGTGCCAGCAGTCGGGTTCCGCGGGAGACCCAGTACTTC.

Here the CDR3 reads CASSYPNTEAFF. The CDR3 nucleotides are TGTGCCAGCAGTTACCCTAACACTGAAGCTTTCTTT. This chain connects TRBV6-5 to TRBJ1-1; no reliable D call. V shed 2 bases and J shed 2 bases, with 3 bases lying between them. This CDR3 comprises 12 residues. CDR1 MNHEY and CDR2 SVGAGI come from the germline V gene.

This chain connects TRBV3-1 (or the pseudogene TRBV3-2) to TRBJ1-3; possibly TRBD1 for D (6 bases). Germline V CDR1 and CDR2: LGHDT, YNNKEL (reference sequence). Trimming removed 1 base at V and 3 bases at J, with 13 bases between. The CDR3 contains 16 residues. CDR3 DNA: TGTGCCAGCAGCCAAGGAGCGGGGGCAGGTGGAAACACCATATATTTT. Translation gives CASSQGAGAGGNTIYF.

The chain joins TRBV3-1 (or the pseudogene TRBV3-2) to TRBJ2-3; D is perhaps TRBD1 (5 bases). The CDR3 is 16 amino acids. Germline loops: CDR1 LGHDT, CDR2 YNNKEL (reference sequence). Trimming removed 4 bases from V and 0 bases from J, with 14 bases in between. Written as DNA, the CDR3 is TGTGCCAGCAGCCGATATACAGGTATTAGCACAGATACGCAGTATTTT. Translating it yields CASSRYTGISTDTQYF.

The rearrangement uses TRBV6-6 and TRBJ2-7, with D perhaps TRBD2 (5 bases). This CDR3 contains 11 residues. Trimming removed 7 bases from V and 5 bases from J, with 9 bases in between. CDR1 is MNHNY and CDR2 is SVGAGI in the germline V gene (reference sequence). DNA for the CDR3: TGTGCCAGCAATTCGGAGGACGAGCAGTACTTC. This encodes CASNSEDEQYF.

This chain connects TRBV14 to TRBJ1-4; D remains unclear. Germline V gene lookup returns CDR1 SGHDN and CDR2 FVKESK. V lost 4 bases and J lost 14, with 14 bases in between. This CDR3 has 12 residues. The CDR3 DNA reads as TGTGCCAGCAGCCGCCAGCGGGAGCCCCTGTTTTTT. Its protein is CASSRQREPLFF.

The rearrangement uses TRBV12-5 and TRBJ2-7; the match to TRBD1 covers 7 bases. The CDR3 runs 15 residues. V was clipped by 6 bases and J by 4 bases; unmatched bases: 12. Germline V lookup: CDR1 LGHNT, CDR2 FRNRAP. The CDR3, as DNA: TGTGCTAGTGGCCCGTATTCCGGGACAGTTTACGAGCAGTACTTC. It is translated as CASGPYSGTVYEQYF.

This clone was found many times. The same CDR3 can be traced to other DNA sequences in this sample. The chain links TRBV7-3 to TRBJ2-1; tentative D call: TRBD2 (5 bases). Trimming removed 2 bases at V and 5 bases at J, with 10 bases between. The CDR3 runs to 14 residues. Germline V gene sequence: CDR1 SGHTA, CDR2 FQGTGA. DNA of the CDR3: TGTGCCAGCAGCTTATCAGAGGGCCACAATGAGCAGTTCTTC. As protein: CASSLSEGHNEQFF.

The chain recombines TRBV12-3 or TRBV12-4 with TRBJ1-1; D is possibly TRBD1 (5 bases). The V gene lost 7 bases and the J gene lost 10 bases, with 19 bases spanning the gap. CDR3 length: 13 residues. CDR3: CASTNKGRGVAFF. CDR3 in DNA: TGTGCCAGCACCAACAAGGGGAGGGGCGTAGCTTTCTTT.

In DNA form, the CDR3 reads TGCGCCAGCACCGGGGGGGGCACAGATACGCAGTATTTT. Its protein product is CASTGGGTDTQYF. J is TRBJ2-3 and V is TRBV10-2, with TRBD2 matching 8 bases. With V trimmed by 7 bases and J by 1 base, 1 base remained unmatched. This CDR3 has 13 amino acids. Germline V gene lookup returns CDR1 WSHSY and CDR2 SAAADI.

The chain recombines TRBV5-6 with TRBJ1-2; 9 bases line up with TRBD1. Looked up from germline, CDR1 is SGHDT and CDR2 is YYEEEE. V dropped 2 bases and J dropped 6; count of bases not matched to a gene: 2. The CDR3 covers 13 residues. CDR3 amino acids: CASSLTGGDGYTF. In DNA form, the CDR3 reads TGTGCCAGCAGCTTAACAGGGGGCGATGGCTACACCTTC.

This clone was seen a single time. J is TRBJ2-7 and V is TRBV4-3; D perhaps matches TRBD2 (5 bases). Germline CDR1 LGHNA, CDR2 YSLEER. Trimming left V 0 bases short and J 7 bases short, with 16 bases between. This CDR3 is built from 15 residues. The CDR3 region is CASSQDRTFPGEQYF. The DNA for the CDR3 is TGCGCCAGCAGCCAAGATCGGACTTTTCCGGGAGAGCAGTACTTC.

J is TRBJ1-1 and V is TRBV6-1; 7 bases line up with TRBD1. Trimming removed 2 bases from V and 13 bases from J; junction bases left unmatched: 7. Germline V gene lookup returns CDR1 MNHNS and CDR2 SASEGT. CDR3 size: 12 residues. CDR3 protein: CASSESRQGGFF. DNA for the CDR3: TGTGCCAGCAGTGAATCGCGACAGGGAGGTTTCTTT.

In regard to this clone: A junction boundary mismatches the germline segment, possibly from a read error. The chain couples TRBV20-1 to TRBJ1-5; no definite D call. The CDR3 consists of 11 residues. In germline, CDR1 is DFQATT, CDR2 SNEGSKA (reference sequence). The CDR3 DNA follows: TGCAGTGCTTCTCGAGGTCAGACCCAGCATTTT. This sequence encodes CSASRGQTQHF.

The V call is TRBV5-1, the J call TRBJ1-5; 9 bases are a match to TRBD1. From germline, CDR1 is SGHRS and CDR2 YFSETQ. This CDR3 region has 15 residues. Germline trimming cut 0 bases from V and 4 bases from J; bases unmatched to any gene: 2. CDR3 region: CASSLAGQGNQPQHF. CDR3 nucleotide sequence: TGCGCCAGCAGCTTGGCGGGACAGGGTAATCAGCCCCAGCATTTT.

The CDR3 region is CASSFLRQGIRTGELFF. CDR3 sequence (DNA): TGTGCCAGCAGCTTTCTGAGGCAGGGCATAAGGACCGGGGAGCTGTTTTTT. The chain employs TRBV11-2 and TRBJ2-2; perhaps TRBD1 as D (5 bases). This CDR3 is built from 17 residues. Per germline, CDR1 SGHAT and CDR2 FQNNGV. V was trimmed by 3 bases and J by 5 bases, leaving 19 bases between them.

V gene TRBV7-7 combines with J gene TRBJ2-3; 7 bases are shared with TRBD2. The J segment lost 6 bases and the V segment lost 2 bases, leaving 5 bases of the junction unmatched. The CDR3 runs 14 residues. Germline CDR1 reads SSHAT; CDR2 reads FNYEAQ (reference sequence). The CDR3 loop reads CASSLWGGTDTQYF. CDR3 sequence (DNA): TGTGCCAGCAGCTTATGGGGAGGGACGGATACGCAGTATTTT.

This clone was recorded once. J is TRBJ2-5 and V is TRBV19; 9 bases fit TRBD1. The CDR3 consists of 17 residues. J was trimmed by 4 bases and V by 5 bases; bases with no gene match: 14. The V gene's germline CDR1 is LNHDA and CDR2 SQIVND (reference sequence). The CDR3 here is CASSRRTGAGGGETQYF. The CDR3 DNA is TGTGCCAGTAGTCGGCGGACAGGGGCAGGAGGGGGAGAGACCCAGTACTTC.

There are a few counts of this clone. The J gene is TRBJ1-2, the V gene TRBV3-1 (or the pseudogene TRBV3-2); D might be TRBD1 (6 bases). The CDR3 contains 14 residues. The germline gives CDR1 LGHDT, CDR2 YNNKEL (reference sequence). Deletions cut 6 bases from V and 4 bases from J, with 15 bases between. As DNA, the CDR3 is TGTGCCAGCAGTAAACAGGGATTGGGCTATGGCTACACCTTC. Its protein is CASSKQGLGYGYTF.